This TCR beta chain is from a study of technical replicates of blood from a few donors. The CDR3 has 16 residues. Per the germline V gene, CDR1 is LGHNA and CDR2 is YSLEER. The V and J ends lost 1 base and 2 bases respectively, with 14 bases between them. The repertoire was sequenced with immunoSEQ multiplex PCR; TCRdb's copy has only in-frame clones and lacks some. The table lists about 81,000 clones, 75% to 90% of them singletons. The origin of this receptor is a human donor in good health. Some clones in this sample may be carry-over from other donors' samples. V gene TRBV4-3 combines with J gene TRBJ1-2; possibly TRBD1 for D (6 bases). Sequenced input: PBMCs. CDR3 in amino acids: CASSQGQAGMNYGYTF. The DNA for the CDR3 is TGCGCCAGCAGCCAAGGACAGGCGGGTATGAACTATGGCTACACCTTC.